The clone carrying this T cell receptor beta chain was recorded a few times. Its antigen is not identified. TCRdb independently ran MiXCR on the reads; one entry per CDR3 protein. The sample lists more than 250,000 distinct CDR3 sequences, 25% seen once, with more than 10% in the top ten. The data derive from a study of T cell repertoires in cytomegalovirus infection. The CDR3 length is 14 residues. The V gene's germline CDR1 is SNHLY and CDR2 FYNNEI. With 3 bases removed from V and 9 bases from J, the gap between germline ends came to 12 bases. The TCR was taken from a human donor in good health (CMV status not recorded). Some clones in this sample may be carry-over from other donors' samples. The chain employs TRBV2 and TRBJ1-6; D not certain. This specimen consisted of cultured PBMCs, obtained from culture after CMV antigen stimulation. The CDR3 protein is CASSDIRTASPLHF. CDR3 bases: TGTGCCAGCAGTGATATTAGGACCGCTTCACCCCTCCACTTT.